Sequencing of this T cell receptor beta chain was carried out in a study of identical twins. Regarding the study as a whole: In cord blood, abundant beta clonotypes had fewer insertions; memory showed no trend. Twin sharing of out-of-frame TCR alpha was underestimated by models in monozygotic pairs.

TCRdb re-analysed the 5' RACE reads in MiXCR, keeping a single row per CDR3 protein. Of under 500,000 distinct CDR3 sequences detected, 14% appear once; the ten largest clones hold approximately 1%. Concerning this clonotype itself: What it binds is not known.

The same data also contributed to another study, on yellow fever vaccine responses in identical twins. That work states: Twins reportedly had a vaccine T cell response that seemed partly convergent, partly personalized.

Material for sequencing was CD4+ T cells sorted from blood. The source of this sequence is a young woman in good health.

The CDR3 coding sequence is TGTGCCAGCAGCGCTACTAGCGGCGGATTATACGAGCAGTACTTC. Amino acid sequence: CASSATSGGLYEQYF. The V gene is TRBV28, the J gene TRBJ2-7; 8 bases line up with TRBD2. Germline V CDR1 and CDR2: MDHEN, SYDVKM. This CDR3 comprises 15 residues. Trimming removed 6 bases from V and 4 bases from J; junction bases left unmatched: 11.